The 21 T cell receptor beta chains below come from one sample, sequenced in a study of breast tumors, draining lymph nodes, adjacent tissues. MiXCR, applied by TCRdb to the multiplex PCR reads, yields one record per CDR3 protein. The sample has 200,000 or so distinct CDR3 sequences, roughly 31% seen once; the top ten hold over 4%. Samples came from axillary lymph nodes draining the breast cancer. The sequenced sample was axillary lymph node tissue. The receptors originated from a female donor with breast cancer. Some clones in this sample may be carry-over from other donors' samples.

This clonotype was seen more than once but under ten times. Just one base apart from a much larger clone, this may be a read error. The rearrangement joins TRBV20-1 to TRBJ2-7; TRBD1 matches at 8 bases. CDR1 and CDR2 (germline): DFQATT, SNEGSKA (reference sequence). The CDR3 has 16 amino acids. The junction had 17 bases not matched to a gene; V was cut back by 4 bases and J by 6 bases. The CDR3 reads CSATRGSGQAASEQYF. In DNA, the CDR3 is TGCAGTGCTACCAGAGGGTCGGGACAGGCGGCCAGCGAGCAGTACTTC.

The chain recombines TRBV7-9 with TRBJ2-3; TRBD2 matches 7 bases. The CDR3 runs to 15 residues. Germline V lookup: CDR1 SEHNR, CDR2 FQNEAQ (reference sequence). V was clipped by 3 bases and J by 2 bases; unmatched bases: 5. The CDR3 region has the DNA TGTGCCAGCAGCTTCGGGCGGGGGACCACAGATACGCAGTATTTT. This encodes CASSFGRGTTDTQYF.

In its sample, this clonotype was seen a few times. The chain combines TRBV20-1 with TRBJ2-1; 10 bases map to TRBD2. The CDR3 has 16 amino acids. Losses at the gene ends were 3 bases for V and 6 bases for J; bases not matched to a gene: 11. Germline CDR1 reads DFQATT; CDR2 reads SNEGSKA (reference sequence). CDR3 in DNA: TGCAGTGCTAGCAGATCCGGGACTAGCGCATTCAATGAGCAGTTCTTC. Translation: CSASRSGTSAFNEQFF.

Many counts were recorded for this clonotype. V and J are TRBV6-5 and TRBJ2-7, with 12 positions matching TRBD1. The CDR3 loop spans 14 amino acids. The germline V gene has CDR1 MNHEY and CDR2 SVGAGI. V lost 6 bases, J lost 7 bases, and 7 bases stayed unmatched. CDR3 DNA sequence: TGTGCCAGCAGCCAGGGGACAGGGGGCTGGGAGCAGTACTTC. Translation: CASSQGTGGWEQYF.

Points on this clonotype: Because the CDR3's place on the DNA is in doubt, the DNA is left out and the CDR3 is given as listed by TCRdb. The rearrangement links TRBV18 to TRBJ1-4. The germline CDR1 and CDR2 sequences are KGHSH and LQKENI. The CDR3 comprises 22 residues, both ends counted. Here the CDR3 reads CVSSRLSGVDYGYTFGSGKLFF.

Ten or more counts support this clonotype. The chain joins TRBV18 to TRBJ2-7, with a possible D match to TRBD2 (5 bases). This CDR3 contains 16 residues. V was shortened by 2 bases and J by 4 bases, with 18 bases between the two germline ends. CDR1 KGHSH and CDR2 LQKENI come from the germline V gene. In DNA form, the CDR3 reads TGTGCCAGCTCACCAGTTAGCGACCCCCACCCTTACGAGCAGTACTTC. It encodes CASSPVSDPHPYEQYF.

The sample holds many counts of this clonotype. J is TRBJ2-3 and V is TRBV20-1; 8 nucleotides line up with TRBD2. The CDR3 is 15 amino acids. The V and J ends lost 3 bases and 0 bases, in that order; junction bases with no gene match: 5. Germline CDR1 is DFQATT and CDR2 is SNEGSKA (reference sequence). CDR3 coding DNA: TGCAGTGCTAGTTGGCGGGGGGCTAGCACAGATACGCAGTATTTT. It is translated as CSASWRGASTDTQYF.

In this sample, this clonotype turned up many times. The chain uses TRBV6-6 and TRBJ2-1; a weak D match, TRBD1 (6 bases). This CDR3 is built from 15 residues. Germline CDR1 MNHNY, CDR2 SVGAGI (reference sequence). Trimming cost V 5 bases and J 5 bases, with 16 bases left between them. The DNA for the CDR3 is TGTGCCAGCAGTACCCTCCGGGACAAGGACAATGAGCAGTTCTTC. Amino acids: CASSTLRDKDNEQFF.

Many counts were recorded for this clonotype. The V and J genes are TRBV5-5 and TRBJ1-2, with TRBD1 as a possible D gene (6 bases). Germline V gives CDR1 SGHKS, CDR2 YYEKEE (reference sequence). The CDR3 length is 14 residues. V lost 4 bases, J lost 2 bases, and 12 bases lay in between. CDR3 DNA sequence: TGTGCCAGCAGCGCCCTTGGACAGAACTATGGCTACACCTTC. Translating gives CASSALGQNYGYTF.

This clonotype was seen repeatedly, ten times or more. J is TRBJ2-7 and V is TRBV7-2; 8 bases agree with TRBD2. The V gene end was trimmed by 1 base and the J gene end by 3 bases; junction bases not matched to a gene: 2. This CDR3 is built from 14 residues. Per germline, CDR1 SGHTA and CDR2 FQGNSA. This chain's CDR3 is CASSLGAGGYEQYF. In nucleotides, the CDR3 is TGTGCCAGCAGCTTAGGGGCGGGGGGCTACGAGCAGTACTTC. The full variable domain, rest sourced from reference TRBV7-2 and TRBJ2-7, is GAGVSQSPSNKVTEKGKDVELRCDPISGHTALYWYRQSLGQGLEFLIYFQGNSAPDKSGLPSDRFSAERTGGSVSTLTIQRTQQEDSAVYLCASSLGAGGYEQYFGPGTRLTVT.

This clonotype was found once. V gene TRBV12-3 or TRBV12-4 combines with J gene TRBJ1-6; D remains unclear. The CDR3 spans 15 residues. The V and J ends lost 8 bases and 7 bases respectively, with 18 bases between them. The CDR3 is CASGVTTPVNSPLHF. CDR3 sequence (DNA): TGTGCCAGCGGGGTAACGACCCCGGTCAATTCACCCCTCCACTTT.

The chain carries TRBV5-1 and TRBJ2-2; D might be TRBD1 (6 bases). The ends were cut back, 10 bases at V and 1 base at J, with 8 bases in the middle. The CDR3 spans 12 residues. Per the germline V gene, CDR1 is SGHRS and CDR2 is YFSETQ. DNA of the CDR3: TGCGCCCTCAGGGGGAACACCGGGGAGCTGTTTTTT. Protein sequence: CALRGNTGELFF.

The V call is TRBV5-6, the J call TRBJ2-7, with D possibly TRBD2 on 6 matching bases. This CDR3 spans 14 amino acids. Germline V gives CDR1 SGHDT, CDR2 YYEEEE. V lost 1 base and J 2 bases, leaving 10 bases between the germline ends. CDR3 coding DNA: TGTGCCAGCAGCTTGATAGCGGCGGCCTACGAGCAGTACTTC. Encoded protein: CASSLIAAAYEQYF.

A word on this clonotype: This sequence may be a read error, since a much larger clone differs from it by one base. The rearrangement joins TRBV12-3 or TRBV12-4 to TRBJ2-1; unclear D gene. V dropped 5 bases and J dropped 9 bases, with 17 bases sitting between them. The CDR3 spans 14 residues. CDR3 residues: CASSAAGPPPEQFF. CDR3 nucleotides: TGTGCCAGCAGTGCTGCCGGGCCACCGCCTGAGCAGTTCTTC.

The sample holds many counts of this clonotype. The CDR3 sequence is CASRATDGNTGELFF. CDR3 coding DNA: TGCGCCAGCAGAGCGACCGACGGGAACACCGGGGAGCTGTTTTTT. The rearrangement joins TRBV5-1 to TRBJ2-2; D is unclear. This CDR3 region has 15 residues. The V gene lost 5 bases and the J gene lost 1 base, with 12 bases spanning the gap. Germline values: CDR1 SGHRS, CDR2 YFSETQ.

This clonotype was recorded at least ten times. This chain links TRBV2 with TRBJ1-6; 12 bases map to TRBD1. Germline V gives CDR1 SNHLY, CDR2 FYNNEI. The CDR3 consists of 14 residues. V was pared by 9 bases and J by 6 bases, with 3 bases of the junction left unmatched. CDR3 coding DNA: TGTGCCAGTAGGGACAGGGGGCTTAATTCACCCCTCCACTTT. As protein: CASRDRGLNSPLHF.

This chain links TRBV28 with TRBJ1-2, with TRBD1 as a possible D gene (6 bases). Germline V gene data show CDR1 as MDHEN and CDR2 as SYDVKM. Trimming left V 6 bases short and J 4 bases short, with 18 bases between. The CDR3 length is 15 residues. Here the CDR3 reads CASRKGGGLIYGYTF. CDR3 nucleotide sequence: TGTGCCAGCAGAAAGGGGGGGGGACTAATCTATGGCTACACCTTC.

At least ten counts were recorded for this clonotype. The chain links TRBV20-1 to TRBJ2-6; TRBD2 matches at 7 bases. The V gene end was trimmed by 6 bases and the J gene end by 0 bases; junction bases not matched to a gene: 8. The CDR3 loop spans 16 amino acids. Germline lookup yields CDR1 DFQATT and CDR2 SNEGSKA (reference sequence). The CDR3 reads CSAPTGGRSGANVLTF. In DNA form, the CDR3 reads TGCAGTGCCCCGACGGGAGGACGCTCTGGGGCCAACGTCCTGACTTTC.

The table lists this clonotype with many counts. The CDR3 here is CASSRDYPYQETQYF. The CDR3 DNA reads as TGTGCCAGCAGCCGGGACTACCCGTACCAAGAGACCCAGTACTTC. The chain uses TRBV3-1 and TRBJ2-5; 7 nucleotides match TRBD2. V lost 4 bases and J lost 0; bases outside the gene matches: 5. CDR3 length: 15 residues. Germline-derived CDR1 and CDR2 are LGHDT and YNNKEL (reference sequence).

This clonotype was seen ten or more times. J is TRBJ2-5 and V is TRBV5-1; possible D gene TRBD2, 5 bases. V lost 2 bases, J lost 4 bases, and 15 bases lay in between. Germline V lookup: CDR1 SGHRS, CDR2 YFSETQ. This CDR3 has 15 amino acids. The CDR3 coding sequence is TGCGCCAGCAGCTTAGTTTCCAACGGAGGAGAGACCCAGTACTTC. Protein sequence: CASSLVSNGGETQYF.

The count of this clonotype is one. The gene calls are TRBV2 and TRBJ1-2; D gene uncertain. Deletions cut 4 bases from V and 5 bases from J, with 8 bases between. CDR1 is SNHLY, CDR2 FYNNEI, per germline. The CDR3 is made up of 12 amino acids. CDR3 residues: CASSGPRYGYTF. The CDR3 nucleotides are TGTGCCAGCAGTGGACCGCGGTATGGCTACACCTTC.